This TCR beta chain originates from a study of T-cell reconstitution after alpha-beta-depleted transplantation in children. The V end was cut by 6 bases, the J end by 2 bases, with 10 bases between. CDR1 is DFQATT and CDR2 is SNEGSKA in the germline V gene (reference sequence). This CDR3 contains 12 residues. Unique molecular identifiers were used in preparing the TCRbeta library. TCRdb reprocessed the PCR reads with MiXCR, giving one entry per CDR3 protein. Here the sample spans some 500,000 distinct CDR3 sequences, 30% to 35% being singletons. This rearrangement joins TRBV20-1 to TRBJ2-5; D is unclear. The clonotype was recovered from a human donor who donated a stem cell graft to a child with aplastic anemia. The material was PBMCs from the stem cell graft donor, obtained from the stem cell graft. The chain's CDR3 is CSAPHRQETQYF. The CDR3 nucleotides read TGCAGTGCCCCCCACAGACAAGAGACCCAGTACTTC.